These T cell receptor beta chains were read from a single sample in a study of PD-1 blockade in classical Hodgkin lymphoma. Assay used: immunoSEQ multiplex PCR; TCRdb lists only in-frame clones, some missing. The table records some 28,000 clones, over 75% of them present only once. Material: peripheral blood mononuclear cells (PBMCs), obtained before the fourth cycle of nivolumab. The receptors shown here come from a human donor with classical Hodgkin lymphoma. The CDR3 runs from the conserved cysteine through the conserved F or W. D genes are given only for firm matches. Clone size appears in some rows only: once, few, many, or a class for an expanded clone.

V	D	J	size	DNA	CDR3
TRBV6-5	TRBD2	TRBJ2-5	medium-sized	TGTGCCAGCAGATCTAGCGGGGGGATGCAAGAGACCCAGTACTTC	CASRSSGGMQETQYF
TRBV5-4	.	TRBJ2-7	.	TGTGCCAGCAGCTTGAACTGGGGGGACGAGCAGTACTTC	CASSLNWGDEQYF
TRBV7-3	.	TRBJ2-1	.	TGTGCCAGCAGCCCATACGCAGGGGTTGGTGAGCAGTTCTTC	CASSPYAGVGEQFF
TRBV6-5	.	TRBJ2-5	.	TGTGCCAGCAGGAGTAGCTTGGGAGGTGAGACCCAGTACTTC	CASRSSLGGETQYF
TRBV29-1	.	TRBJ1-1	few	TGCAGCGTCTACGACAGAAGTCGTCACACTGAAGCTTTCTTT	CSVYDRSRHTEAFF
TRBV5-1	TRBD1	TRBJ1-4	.	TGCGCCAGCAGCTGGGGACAGGGAGTTAATGAAAAACTGTTTTTT	CASSWGQGVNEKLFF
TRBV19	TRBD1	TRBJ2-5	.	TGTGCCAGTACCCGGGACAGGGGAACGGAGACCCAGTACTTC	CASTRDRGTETQYF
TRBV7-8	TRBD1	TRBJ1-1	.	TGTGCCAGCAGCTTAGAGAGCAGGGGGCGATCGGTGGCTTTCTTT	CASSLESRGRSVAFF
TRBV5-1	.	TRBJ1-2	.	TGCGCCAGCAGCTTGGACGCTCATCCTAACTATGGCTACACCTTC	CASSLDAHPNYGYTF
TRBV9	TRBD2	TRBJ2-2	.	TGTGCCAGCAGCCTAGGGATCCTAGCGGGGGCCCCCCTGAACACCGGGGAGCTGTTTTTT	CASSLGILAGAPLNTGELFF
TRBV9	.	TRBJ2-3	.	TGTGCCAGCAGCGTAGTTTCTGGGGGAAAGACGCAGTATTTT	CASSVVSGGKTQYF
TRBV6-5	.	TRBJ1-2	.	TGTGCCACGGCAGGTCAGGGAGGGCATGATGGCTACACCTTC	CATAGQGGHDGYTF
TRBV27	TRBD1	TRBJ1-1	.	TGTGCCAGCAGTTTATCGACAGGGGGGACTGAAGCTTTCTTT	CASSLSTGGTEAFF
TRBV14	TRBD1	TRBJ2-1	once	TGTGCCAGCAGCCAAGAAAACAGGGGTGTCTACAATGAGCAGTTCTTC	CASSQENRGVYNEQFF
TRBV5-1	.	TRBJ2-5	.	TGCGCCAGCAGCTTGGGGTGGGGCAGAGAAGAGACCCAGTACTTC	CASSLGWGREETQYF
TRBV19	TRBD1	TRBJ1-5	.	TGTGCCAGTAGTATACGACAGGGGGGACGGGATCAGCCCCAGCATTTT	CASSIRQGGRDQPQHF
TRBV6-1	.	TRBJ2-1	.	TGTGCCAGCAGCCTCGGGTATCCAAGCACTGAGCAGTTCTTC	CASSLGYPSTEQFF
TRBV7-3	TRBD1	TRBJ1-3	.	TGTGCCAGCAGCTTAAGGGGACAGGCTGGAAACACCATATATTTT	CASSLRGQAGNTIYF
TRBV13	.	TRBJ1-4	.	TGTGCCAGCAGCTTAGTAGCGGGGTTTAATGAAAAACTGTTTTTT	CASSLVAGFNEKLFF
TRBV7-9	.	TRBJ2-5	.	TGTGCCAGCAGCTTTTACCGGAGCCAAGAGACCCAGTACTTC	CASSFYRSQETQYF
TRBV6-6	.	TRBJ2-1	.	TGTGCCAGCAGCCAACAGGGAGGGTACAATGAGCAGTTCTTC	CASSQQGGYNEQFF
TRBV6-5	.	TRBJ2-3	few	TGTGCCAGCACCCCGTCTCGGCCCCCGGATACGCAGTATTTT	CASTPSRPPDTQYF
TRBV11-2	.	TRBJ2-4	once	TGTGCCAGCAGCCCCAGGGACACGATAGCCAAAAACATTCAGTACTTC	CASSPRDTIAKNIQYF
TRBV2	.	TRBJ2-7	.	TGTGCCAGCAGTGAAGTCTTGCAGGCAGACTACGAGCAGTACTTC	CASSEVLQADYEQYF
TRBV7-9	TRBD1	TRBJ1-1	.	TGTGCCAGCGGTACGTGGGACAGGGGGAGTGAAGCTTTCTTT	CASGTWDRGSEAFF
TRBV23-1	.	TRBJ2-6	.	TGCGCCAGCAGTCAGGTAGACGCTGGGGCCAACGTCCTGACTTTC	CASSQVDAGANVLTF
TRBV25-1	.	TRBJ1-2	.	TGTGCCAGCGACGGAGGTTTAGGCTACTATGGCTACACCTTC	CASDGGLGYYGYTF
TRBV7-9	.	TRBJ1-1	.	TGTGCCAGCAGCTCGTTGAGGGACCGGAACACTGAAGCTTTCTTT	CASSSLRDRNTEAFF
TRBV7-9	.	TRBJ2-5	.	TGTGCCAGCAGCTTCATGGAGACCCAGTACTTC	CASSFMETQYF
TRBV6-5	.	TRBJ2-1	.	TGTGCCAGCACCGTTGGACAATCCTACAATGAGCAGTTCTTC	CASTVGQSYNEQFF
TRBV27	TRBD1	TRBJ1-1	.	TGTGCCAGCAGTACCGGGACAGGGGTTGAAGCTTTCTTT	CASSTGTGVEAFF
TRBV11-3	TRBD1	TRBJ2-3	.	TGTGCCAGCAGCCCCAGACAGGGGGACACAGATACGCAGTATTTT	CASSPRQGDTDTQYF
TRBV5-1	TRBD2	TRBJ2-7	.	TGCGCCAGCAGCGCGTCCGGGGGGGCGGTGGAGCAGTACTTC	CASSASGGAVEQYF
TRBV4-1	.	TRBJ1-1	.	TGCGCCAGCAGCCCGCGGGAGGTCACTGAAGCTTTCTTT	CASSPREVTEAFF
TRBV4-3	TRBD1	TRBJ1-2	.	TGCGCCAGCAGCCAAGACTTAACAGGGGGCGCTAACTATGGCTACACCTTC	CASSQDLTGGANYGYTF
TRBV11-2	.	TRBJ2-5	.	TGTGCCAGCAGCTCACAGTACCAAGAGACCCAGTACTTC	CASSSQYQETQYF
TRBV10-3	.	TRBJ1-4	.	TGTGCCACGGGGGGACGGCGGGCTGAAAAACTGTTTTTT	CATGGRRAEKLFF
TRBV7-2	TRBD1	TRBJ2-1	.	TGTGCCAGCAGCTTAAAGTTTTGGCGGGACAGGGGATACAATGAGCAGTTCTTC	CASSLKFWRDRGYNEQFF
TRBV7-2	.	TRBJ2-3	.	TGTGCCAGCAGCTTAGGGGCCGCGGTTGCAGATACGCAGTATTTT	CASSLGAAVADTQYF